Presented here are 2 T cell receptor beta chains from one specimen sequenced in a study of cytomegalovirus exposure and HLA in healthy donors. A multiplex PCR was run with 60 Vbeta primers and 13 Jbeta primers. Generated by immunoSEQ multiplex PCR, the TCRdb table keeps only in-frame clones and is missing some. The sample has 120,000 to 150,000 clones, about four fifths seen once. Sequencing was performed on PBMCs. All receptors derive from a man aged 35-49 years in good health and CMV-seropositive.

Turning to this clone: The sample holds other DNA sequences that translate to the same CDR3. This chain uses TRBV7-9 with TRBJ2-1, with 15 bases that match TRBD2. Germline assignment: CDR1 SEHNR and CDR2 FQNEAQ (reference sequence). With 4 bases clipped from V and 4 bases from J, the junction kept 2 bases outside the gene matches. CDR3 length: 16 residues. The CDR3 nucleotides read TGTGCCAGCAGCTCAGGACTAGCGGGGGGGTACAATGAGCAGTTCTTC. Protein product: CASSSGLAGGYNEQFF.

The rearrangement joins TRBV7-9 to TRBJ2-5, with 8 bases identical to TRBD1. CDR1 is SEHNR, CDR2 FQNEAQ, per germline (reference sequence). V lost 4 bases and J lost 5; bases outside the gene matches: 9. The CDR3 is 15 residues long. CDR3: CASSYPGQAPETQYF. The CDR3 coding sequence is TGTGCCAGCAGCTACCCGGGACAGGCTCCGGAGACCCAGTACTTC.